The T cell receptor beta chain under discussion was sequenced for a study of breast tumors, draining lymph nodes, adjacent tissues. CDR3 length: 15 amino acids. Germline V lookup: CDR1 SGHTA, CDR2 FQGNSA. The V end lost 0 bases, the J end lost 3 bases, and 12 bases lay between the germline ends. TCRdb redid the calling of the multiplex PCR reads with MiXCR, one entry per CDR3 protein. Of 65,000 to 80,000 distinct CDR3 sequences listed, 15% to 20% are singletons. Findings and caveats of the study: Tumor TCR diversity was below lymph nodes but above nontumor tissue.

This clonotype was found many times. Its matching antigen is unknown. The lymph nodes were axillary draining lymph nodes from breast cancer patients. The receptor's source is a female donor with breast cancer. Some clones in this sample may be carry-over from other donors' samples. This chain links TRBV7-2 with TRBJ2-7, with TRBD1 as a possible D gene (6 bases). The material sequenced was axillary lymph node tissue. The CDR3 DNA reads TGTGCCAGCAGCTTAGCCAGGGGCGTGAACTACGAGCAGTACTTC. Protein: CASSLARGVNYEQYF.